This T cell receptor (beta chain) was recorded in a study of CD8 T cells in Susac syndrome (dated by TCRdb to between 2017 and 2020). With regard to the full study: Among the Susac syndrome patients who were sequenced, clinically active disease was present in over 5 and clinical remission was observed in under ten. Repertoire sequencing was used to test whether CD8+ T cell activation and differentiation in Susac syndrome was antigen driven. At blood withdrawal, Susac syndrome patients were therapy-naive, treated with corticosteroids (with IVIg additionally given to some), or treated with IVIg alone. The full study reports these points: The CD4+ T cell repertoire of patients with Susac syndrome showed no detectable clonal expansion. The number of individuals in the TCR sequencing and HLA analysis was recognized as being relatively small.

CDR1 LNHDA and CDR2 SQIVND are derived from the germline V gene (reference sequence). There are 14 amino acids in the CDR3, from cysteine to phenylalanine inclusive. Solely the CDR3 DNA is kept, with 42 bases framed from the first base. After removal of 5 bases from V and 3 bases from J, the junction retains 5 bases not matched to a gene. Peripheral blood CD8+ and CD4+ T cells from healthy donors, Susac syndrome patients and multiple sclerosis patients were profiled by high-throughput TCR beta sequencing. Susac syndrome patients met recently defined diagnostic criteria for definite or probable disease. Bulk CD8+ and CD4+ T cells were purified by magnetic negative isolation, while CD8+ TEMRA cells were enriched using FACS. Blood was collected in EDTA tubes and processed within 24 hours, with PBMCs isolated through density gradient centrifugation. PBMCs destined for TCR sequencing were cryopreserved in liquid nitrogen and later thawed in a 37 °C water bath. The sorted or isolated CD4+, CD8+ and CD8+ TEMRA cells had a purity of 90% or higher.

RNA was extracted with the RNeasy kit and about 0.5 to 1 ug was reverse transcribed using random hexamers. The immunoSEQ multiplex PCR assay, which covers 54 Vbeta and 13 Jbeta segments, was used to amplify TCR beta CDR3 regions. Bias from PCR amplification was corrected by using a synthetic template baseline for primer optimization and for computational correction. The paper's processing steps were these. Only productive sequences were kept, with reads annotated to V, D and J genes according to IMGT and analyzed in immunoSEQ Analyzer. Clonality was calculated as one minus the Shannon entropy normalized by log2 of the number of productive unique sequences. Public and private clones were assessed among the 100 most prevalent clones of each patient and control. Clones were defined as Susac-specific when absent from the healthy and MS cohorts, from about 970 published viral clones and from other ImmuneACCESS disease sequences. TCRdb reprocessing: public reads trimmed at Q25 with fastp, clones called with MiXCR, in-frame beta chains kept. Every CDR3 protein is listed once, alongside the most common genes and DNA of its rows. These V and J calls originate from TCRdb's pipeline instead of the authors' own analysis. The sample includes approximately 180,000 distinct CDR3 sequences, with 75% to 95% observed a single time. About 0.1% of the sample is taken by the ten largest.

In the case of this clonotype: Its antigen is still unknown. No base qualities exist here, and no much larger clone lies one base off it.

This TCR came from a human donor with Susac syndrome. What was sequenced was CD4+ T cells from PBMCs. The V and J segments used are TRBV19 and TRBJ2-3; 7 central bases correspond to TRBD2. The CDR3 region has the sequence CASSLGLNTDTQYF. The DNA reads as follows: TGTGCCAGTAGTCTGGGACTAAATACAGATACGCAGTATTTT.